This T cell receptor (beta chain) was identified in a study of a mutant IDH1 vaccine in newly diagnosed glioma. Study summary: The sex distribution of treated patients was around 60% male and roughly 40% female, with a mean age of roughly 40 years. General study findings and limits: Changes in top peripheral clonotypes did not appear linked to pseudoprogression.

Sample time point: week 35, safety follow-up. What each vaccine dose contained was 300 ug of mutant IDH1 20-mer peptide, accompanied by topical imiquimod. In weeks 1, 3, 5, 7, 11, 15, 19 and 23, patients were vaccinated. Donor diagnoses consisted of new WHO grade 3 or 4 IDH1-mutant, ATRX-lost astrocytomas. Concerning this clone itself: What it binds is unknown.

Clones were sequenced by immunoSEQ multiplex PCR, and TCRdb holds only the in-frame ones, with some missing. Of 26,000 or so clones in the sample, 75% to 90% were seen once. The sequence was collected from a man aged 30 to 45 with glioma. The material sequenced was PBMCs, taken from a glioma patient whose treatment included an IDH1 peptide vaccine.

CDR3 DNA sequence: TGCGCCAGCAGCTTGGATTATCTAGCGGGAGCGCTTAGCACAGATACGCAGTATTTT. This gives the protein CASSLDYLAGALSTDTQYF. The chain couples TRBV5-1 to TRBJ2-3; 10 bases fit TRBD2. The CDR3 runs 19 residues. CDR1 and CDR2 (germline): SGHRS, YFSETQ. The junction had 10 bases not matched to a gene; V was cut back by 0 bases and J by 0 bases.